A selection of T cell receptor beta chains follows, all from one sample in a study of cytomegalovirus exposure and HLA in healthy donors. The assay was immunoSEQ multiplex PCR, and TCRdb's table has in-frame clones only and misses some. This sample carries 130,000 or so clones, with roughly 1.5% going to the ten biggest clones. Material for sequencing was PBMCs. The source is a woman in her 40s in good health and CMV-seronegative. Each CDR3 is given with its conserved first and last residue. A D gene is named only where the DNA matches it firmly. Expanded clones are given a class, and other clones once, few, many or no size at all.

TGTGCCAGCAGCACCCTGACAGAGAACACTGAAGCTTTCTTT,CASSTLTENTEAFF,TRBJ1-1,-,-,TRBV13
TGTGCCAGCAGCCCAGGGGTAAACTATGGCTACACCTTC,CASSPGVNYGYTF,TRBJ1-2,-,-,TRBV14
TGCAGCGCTGGAGGGAGTCTAACTAATGAAAAACTGTTTTTT,CSAGGSLTNEKLFF,TRBJ1-4,-,-,TRBV29-1
TGTGCCAGCAGTCCCTTCTCAAGGAGCTCTGGAAACACCATATATTTT,CASSPFSRSSGNTIYF,TRBJ1-3,-,-,TRBV7-9
TGTGCCAGCAGCTCAGACAATGAGCAGTTCTTC,CASSSDNEQFF,TRBJ2-1,-,-,TRBV28
TGTGCCAGCAGCTTAACAAATCAGCCCCAGCATTTT,CASSLTNQPQHF,TRBJ1-5,-,-,TRBV7-9
TGTGCCAGCAGCGCGCAACGAGGAGGAAACACCATATATTTT,CASSAQRGGNTIYF,TRBJ1-3,-,-,TRBV9
TGTGCCAGCAGCTTATTTAGTAATTCACCCCTCCACTTT,CASSLFSNSPLHF,TRBJ1-6,-,-,TRBV11-2
TGTGCCAGTAGTATCGGGGGCTCTGGAAACACCATATATTTT,CASSIGGSGNTIYF,TRBJ1-3,-,-,TRBV6-1
TGTGCCAGCAGTTCCCCCACAGGGGCCATGGACTATGGCTACACCTTC,CASSSPTGAMDYGYTF,TRBJ1-2,-,TRBD1,TRBV28
TGTGCCAGTAGTTCGGACAGGGGCGCCTATGGCTACACCTTC,CASSSDRGAYGYTF,TRBJ1-2,-,TRBD1,TRBV19
TGTGCCAGTGGGACAGGGCAGGCTGGGGCCAACGTCCTGACTTTC,CASGTGQAGANVLTF,TRBJ2-6,-,TRBD1,TRBV2
TGTGCCAGCACCGGTTCCCGTAATTCACCCCTCCACTTT,CASTGSRNSPLHF,TRBJ1-6,-,-,TRBV6-5
TGTGCCAGCAGCTCTGGACTAGCGGGGGGGCGTGAGACCCAGTACTTC,CASSSGLAGGRETQYF,TRBJ2-5,-,TRBD2,TRBV7-2
TGTGCCAGCAGCTTAATACAGGGGGGATTCACTGAAGCTTTCTTT,CASSLIQGGFTEAFF,TRBJ1-1,-,TRBD1,TRBV5-4
TGTGCCAGCACCCGGGACAGCAGCGCGAACACTGAAGCTTTCTTT,CASTRDSSANTEAFF,TRBJ1-1,medium-sized,TRBD1,TRBV6-6
TGCGCCAGCAGCCGCGCCGGGGGATCTAACTATGGCTACACCTTC,CASSRAGGSNYGYTF,TRBJ1-2,-,-,TRBV4-3
TGTGCCAGCAGCTTAGGCGGAGAGGATGGCTACACCTTC,CASSLGGEDGYTF,TRBJ1-2,-,-,TRBV7-9
TGTGCCAGCAGTGACTCCGCCGGGGAGGGCCTAGCGGGCTACACCTTC,CASSDSAGEGLAGYTF,TRBJ1-2,-,-,TRBV6-4
TGTGCCAGCAGTAATGGACAGGCCTACGAGCAGTACTTC,CASSNGQAYEQYF,TRBJ2-7,-,TRBD1,TRBV27
TGTGCCAGCAGCTTGCCGGGGAGGGAAGATACGCAGTATTTT,CASSLPGREDTQYF,TRBJ2-3,-,TRBD2,TRBV5-8
TGCGCCAGCAGCTTAACAGGGATGGGGTATGGCTACACCTTC,CASSLTGMGYGYTF,TRBJ1-2,-,-,TRBV5-1
TGTGCCAGCAGCTTAAAGGCTAGCGGGGGCAAATTCTCAGATACGCAGTATTTT,CASSLKASGGKFSDTQYF,TRBJ2-3,-,TRBD2,TRBV7-3
TGCGCCAGTAAGACAGGGGATGGAAACACCATATATTTT,CASKTGDGNTIYF,TRBJ1-3,-,TRBD1,TRBV5-1
TGTGCCATCTCAGATGGCGGGGAGACCCAGTACTTC,CAISDGGETQYF,TRBJ2-5,-,-,TRBV10-3
TGCAGCGCAAACAGGGCCTATGAAGCTTTCTTT,CSANRAYEAFF,TRBJ1-1,-,-,TRBV29-1
TGTGCCAGCAGTCCTACAGGGTTGGGCGACGTCCTGACTTTC,CASSPTGLGDVLTF,TRBJ2-6,-,-,TRBV27